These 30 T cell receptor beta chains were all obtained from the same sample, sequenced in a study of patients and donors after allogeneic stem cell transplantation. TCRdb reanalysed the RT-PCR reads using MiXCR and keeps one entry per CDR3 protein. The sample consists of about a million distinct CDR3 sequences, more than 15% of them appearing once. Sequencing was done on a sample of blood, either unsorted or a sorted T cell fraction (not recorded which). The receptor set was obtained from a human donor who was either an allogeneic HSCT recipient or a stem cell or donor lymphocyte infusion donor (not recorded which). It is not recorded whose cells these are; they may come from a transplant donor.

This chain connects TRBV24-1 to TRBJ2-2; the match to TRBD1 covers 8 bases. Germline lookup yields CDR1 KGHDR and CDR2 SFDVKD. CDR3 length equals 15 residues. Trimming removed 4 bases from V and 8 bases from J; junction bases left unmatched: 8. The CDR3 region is CATSETGVTPGELFF. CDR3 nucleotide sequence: TGTGCCACCAGTGAGACAGGGGTTACCCCGGGGGAGCTGTTTTTT.

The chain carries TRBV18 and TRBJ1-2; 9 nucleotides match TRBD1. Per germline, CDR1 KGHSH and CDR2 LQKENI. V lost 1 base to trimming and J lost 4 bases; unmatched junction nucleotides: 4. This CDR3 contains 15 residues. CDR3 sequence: CASSPRTGVIYGYTF. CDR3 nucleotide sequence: TGTGCCAGCTCACCACGGACAGGGGTGATCTATGGCTACACCTTC.

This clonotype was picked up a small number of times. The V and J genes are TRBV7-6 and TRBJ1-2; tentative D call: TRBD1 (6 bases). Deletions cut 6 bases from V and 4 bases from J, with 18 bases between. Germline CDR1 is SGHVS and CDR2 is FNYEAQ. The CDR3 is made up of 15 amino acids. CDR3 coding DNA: TGTGCCAGCAGTCCCGGGACATCTTTGGGCTATGGCTACACCTTC. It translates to CASSPGTSLGYGYTF.

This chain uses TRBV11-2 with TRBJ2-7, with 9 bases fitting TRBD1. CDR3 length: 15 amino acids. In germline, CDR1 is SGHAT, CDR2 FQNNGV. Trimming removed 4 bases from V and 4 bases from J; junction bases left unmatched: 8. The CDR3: CASSSYRDREYEQYF. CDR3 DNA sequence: TGTGCCAGCAGCTCCTACCGGGACAGGGAGTACGAGCAGTACTTC. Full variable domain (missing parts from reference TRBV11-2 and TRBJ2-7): EAGVAQSPRYKIIEKRQSVAFWCNPISGHATLYWYQQILGQGPKLLIQFQNNGVVDDSQLPKDRFSAERLKGVDSTLKIQPAKLEDSAVYLCASSSYRDREYEQYFGPGTRLTVT.

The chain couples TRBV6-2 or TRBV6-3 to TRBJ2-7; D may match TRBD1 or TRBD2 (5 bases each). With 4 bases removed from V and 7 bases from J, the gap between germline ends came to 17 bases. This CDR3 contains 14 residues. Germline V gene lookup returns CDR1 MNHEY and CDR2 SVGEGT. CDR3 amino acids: CASSSRDGTWEQYF. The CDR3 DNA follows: TGTGCCAGCAGTTCCCGGGACGGCACTTGGGAGCAGTACTTC.

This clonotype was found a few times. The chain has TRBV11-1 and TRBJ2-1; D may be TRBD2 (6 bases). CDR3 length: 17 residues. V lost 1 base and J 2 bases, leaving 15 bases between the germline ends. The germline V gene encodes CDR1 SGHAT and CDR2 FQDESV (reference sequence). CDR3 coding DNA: TGTGCCAGCAGCTTAGGGGCATTGGGACTGACCTACAATGAGCAGTTCTTC. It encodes CASSLGALGLTYNEQFF.

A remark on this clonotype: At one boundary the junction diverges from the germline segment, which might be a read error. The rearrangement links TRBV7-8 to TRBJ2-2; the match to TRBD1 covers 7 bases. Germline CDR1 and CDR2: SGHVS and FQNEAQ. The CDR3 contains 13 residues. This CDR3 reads CASSLDRVGELFF. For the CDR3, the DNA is TGTGCCAGCAGTTTAGACAGGGTCGGGGAGCTGTTTTTT.

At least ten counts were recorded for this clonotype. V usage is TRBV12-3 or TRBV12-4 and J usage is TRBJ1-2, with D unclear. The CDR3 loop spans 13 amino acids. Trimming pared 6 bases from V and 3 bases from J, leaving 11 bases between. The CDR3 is CASRKDRYYGYTF. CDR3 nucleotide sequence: TGTGCCAGCAGGAAGGATCGGTACTATGGCTACACCTTC.

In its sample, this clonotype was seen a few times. The chain's CDR3 is CASSGTTHKSYEQYF. Here the CDR3 DNA reads TGCGCCAGCAGTGGTACCACCCATAAATCCTACGAGCAGTACTTC. The V gene is TRBV4-1, the J gene TRBJ2-7; D unclear. This CDR3 contains 15 residues. The V gene's germline CDR1 is MGHRA and CDR2 YSYEKL. Deletions cut 6 bases from V and 1 base from J, with 16 bases between.

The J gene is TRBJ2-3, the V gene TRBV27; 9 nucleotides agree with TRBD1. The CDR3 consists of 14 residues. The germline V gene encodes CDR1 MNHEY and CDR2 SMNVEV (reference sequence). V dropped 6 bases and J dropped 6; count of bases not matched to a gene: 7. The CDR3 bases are TGTGCCAGCAGCCAAAACAGGGGGCTGGATACGCAGTATTTT. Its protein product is CASSQNRGLDTQYF.

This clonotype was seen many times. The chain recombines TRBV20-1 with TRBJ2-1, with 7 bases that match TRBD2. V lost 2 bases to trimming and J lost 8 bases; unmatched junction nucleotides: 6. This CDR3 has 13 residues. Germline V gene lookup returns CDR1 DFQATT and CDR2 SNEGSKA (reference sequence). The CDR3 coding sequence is TGCAGTGCTAGATCGGGCGGGAGATATGAGCAGTTCTTC. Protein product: CSARSGGRYEQFF.

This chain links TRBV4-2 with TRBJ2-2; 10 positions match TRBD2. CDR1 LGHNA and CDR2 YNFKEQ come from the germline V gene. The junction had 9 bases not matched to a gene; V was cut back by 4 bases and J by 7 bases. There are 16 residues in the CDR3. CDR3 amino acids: CASSPYGLAAGGELFF. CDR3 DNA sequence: TGTGCCAGCAGCCCCTACGGACTAGCGGCTGGCGGGGAGCTGTTTTTT.

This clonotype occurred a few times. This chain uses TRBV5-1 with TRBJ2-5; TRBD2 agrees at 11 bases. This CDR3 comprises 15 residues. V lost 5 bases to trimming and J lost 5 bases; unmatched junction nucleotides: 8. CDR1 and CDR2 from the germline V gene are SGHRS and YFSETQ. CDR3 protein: CASSDSGRAVETQYF. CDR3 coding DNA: TGCGCCAGCAGTGATAGCGGGAGGGCCGTGGAGACCCAGTACTTC.

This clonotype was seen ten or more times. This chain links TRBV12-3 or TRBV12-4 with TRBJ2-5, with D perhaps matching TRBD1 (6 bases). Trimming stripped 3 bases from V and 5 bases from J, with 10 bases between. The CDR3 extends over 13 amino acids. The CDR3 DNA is TGTGCCAGCAGTTTGTCAGGGGATGAGACCCAGTACTTC. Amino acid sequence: CASSLSGDETQYF.

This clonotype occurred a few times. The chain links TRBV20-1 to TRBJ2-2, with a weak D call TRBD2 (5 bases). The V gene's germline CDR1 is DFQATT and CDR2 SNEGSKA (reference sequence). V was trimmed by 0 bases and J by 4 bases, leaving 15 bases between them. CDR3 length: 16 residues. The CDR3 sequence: CSARDLRVLGTGELFF. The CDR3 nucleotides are TGCAGTGCTAGAGATTTGCGGGTGTTGGGCACCGGGGAGCTGTTTTTT.

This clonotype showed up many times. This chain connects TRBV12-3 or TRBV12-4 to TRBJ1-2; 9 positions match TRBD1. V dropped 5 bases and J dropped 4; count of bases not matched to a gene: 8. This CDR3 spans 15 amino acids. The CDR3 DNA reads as TGTGCCAGCAGTCAGCCGGGACAGGGACTCTATGGCTACACCTTC. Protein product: CASSQPGQGLYGYTF.

CDR3 in DNA: TGCGCCAGCAGCCCGACCGACAGGGGGGCTCCGTTTGCCAACGTCCTGACTTTC. This gives the protein CASSPTDRGAPFANVLTF. The chain is built from TRBV5-1 and TRBJ2-6; 9 bases fit TRBD1. The CDR3 is made up of 18 amino acids. V shed 4 bases, J shed 7 bases, and the junction held 15 bases outside the gene matches. The germline V gene has CDR1 SGHRS and CDR2 YFSETQ. The full variable domain, rest sourced from reference TRBV5-1 and TRBJ2-6, is KAGVTQTPRYLIKTRGQQVTLSCSPISGHRSVSWYQQTPGQGLQFLFEYFSETQRNKGNFPGRFSGRQFSNSRSEMNVSTLELGDSALYLCASSPTDRGAPFANVLTFGAGSRLTVL.

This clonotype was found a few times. Here the CDR3 reads CASSQDSGGRTNEKLFF. CDR3 DNA: TGCGCCAGCAGCCAAGATTCGGGGGGCAGGACTAATGAAAAACTGTTTTTT. The chain uses TRBV4-3 and TRBJ1-4; a possible D gene is TRBD1 (6 bases). CDR1 and CDR2 (germline): LGHNA, YSLEER. The CDR3 loop spans 17 amino acids. Trimming shortened V by 0 bases and J by 2 bases, and 13 bases separated the two germline ends.

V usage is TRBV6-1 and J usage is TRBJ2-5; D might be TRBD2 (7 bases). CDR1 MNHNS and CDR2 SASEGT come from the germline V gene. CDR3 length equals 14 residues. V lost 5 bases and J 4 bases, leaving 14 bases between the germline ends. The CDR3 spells CASSTRGGGETQYF. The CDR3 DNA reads TGTGCCAGCAGTACTAGGGGGGGAGGAGAGACCCAGTACTTC.

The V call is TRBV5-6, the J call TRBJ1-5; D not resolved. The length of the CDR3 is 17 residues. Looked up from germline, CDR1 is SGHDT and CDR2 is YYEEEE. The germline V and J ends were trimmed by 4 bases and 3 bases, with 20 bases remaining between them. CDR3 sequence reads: CASSPGGGVGNNQPQHF. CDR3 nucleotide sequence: TGTGCCAGCAGCCCTGGAGGCGGGGTTGGGAACAATCAGCCCCAGCATTTT.

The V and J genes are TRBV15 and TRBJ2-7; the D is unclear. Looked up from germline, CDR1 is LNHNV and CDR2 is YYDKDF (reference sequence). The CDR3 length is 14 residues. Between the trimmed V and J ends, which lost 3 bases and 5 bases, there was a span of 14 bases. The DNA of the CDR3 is TGTGCCACCAGCAGGCCCGACCCGGCCCACGAGCAGTACTTC. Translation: CATSRPDPAHEQYF.

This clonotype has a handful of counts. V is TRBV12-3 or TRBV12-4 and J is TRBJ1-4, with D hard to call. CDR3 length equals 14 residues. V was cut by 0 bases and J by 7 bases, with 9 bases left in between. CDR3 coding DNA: TGTGCCAGCAGTTTAGCAATGACAACTGAAAAACTGTTTTTT. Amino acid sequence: CASSLAMTTEKLFF.

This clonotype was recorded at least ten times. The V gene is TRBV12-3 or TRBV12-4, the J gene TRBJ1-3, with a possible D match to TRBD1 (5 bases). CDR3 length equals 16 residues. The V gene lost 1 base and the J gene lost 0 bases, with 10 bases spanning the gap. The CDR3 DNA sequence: TGTGCCAGCAGTTTAGGATGGGGGAGCTCTGGAAACACCATATATTTT. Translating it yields CASSLGWGSSGNTIYF.

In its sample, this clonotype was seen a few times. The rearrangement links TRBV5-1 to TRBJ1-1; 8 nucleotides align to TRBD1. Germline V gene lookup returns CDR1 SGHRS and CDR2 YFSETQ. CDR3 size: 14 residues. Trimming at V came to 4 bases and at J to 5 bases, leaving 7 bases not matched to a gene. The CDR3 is CASSGTGGTTEAFF. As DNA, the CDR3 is TGCGCCAGCAGCGGAACAGGGGGTACAACTGAAGCTTTCTTT.

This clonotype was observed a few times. The CDR3 coding sequence is TGTGCCAGCAGCCCTTCCGTGACTAGGGATACGCAGTATTTT. Its translation is CASSPSVTRDTQYF. The chain links TRBV5-6 to TRBJ2-3, with a tentative D call TRBD2 (6 bases). The CDR3 is made up of 14 amino acids. Germline V gives CDR1 SGHDT, CDR2 YYEEEE. The V end lost 4 bases, the J end lost 6 bases, and 15 bases lay between the germline ends.

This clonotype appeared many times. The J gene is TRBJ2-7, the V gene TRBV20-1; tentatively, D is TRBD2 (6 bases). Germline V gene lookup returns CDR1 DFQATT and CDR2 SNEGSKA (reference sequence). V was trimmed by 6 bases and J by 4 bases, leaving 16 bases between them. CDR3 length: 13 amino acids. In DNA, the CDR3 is TGCAGTGCCGAGATACTAGCCCGGTACGAGCAGTACTTC. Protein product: CSAEILARYEQYF.

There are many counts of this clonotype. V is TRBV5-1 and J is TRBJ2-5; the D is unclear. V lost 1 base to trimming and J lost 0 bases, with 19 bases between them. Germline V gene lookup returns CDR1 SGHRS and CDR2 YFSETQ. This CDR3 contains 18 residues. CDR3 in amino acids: CASSLSWSSKQYQETQYF. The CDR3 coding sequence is TGCGCCAGCAGCTTGTCTTGGTCGAGCAAACAGTACCAAGAGACCCAGTACTTC.

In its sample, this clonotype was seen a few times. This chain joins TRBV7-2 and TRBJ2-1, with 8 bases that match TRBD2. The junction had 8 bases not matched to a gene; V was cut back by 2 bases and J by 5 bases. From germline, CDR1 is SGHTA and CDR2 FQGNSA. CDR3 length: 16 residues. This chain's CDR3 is CASSLFPGLVDNEQFF. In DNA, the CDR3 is TGTGCCAGCAGCTTATTCCCGGGACTAGTCGACAATGAGCAGTTCTTC.

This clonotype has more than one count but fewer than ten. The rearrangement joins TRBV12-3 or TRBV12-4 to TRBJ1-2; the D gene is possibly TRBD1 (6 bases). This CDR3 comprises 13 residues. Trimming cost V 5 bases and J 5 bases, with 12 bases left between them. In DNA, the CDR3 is TGTGCCAGCAGTCTCGGGACACATTATGGCTACACCTTC. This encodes CASSLGTHYGYTF.

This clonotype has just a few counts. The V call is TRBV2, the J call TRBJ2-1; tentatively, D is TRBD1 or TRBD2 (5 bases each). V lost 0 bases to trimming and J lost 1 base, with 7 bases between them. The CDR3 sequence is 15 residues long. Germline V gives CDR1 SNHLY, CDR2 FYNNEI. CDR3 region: CASSEAGRSYNEQFF. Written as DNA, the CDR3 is TGTGCCAGCAGTGAAGCGGGACGGTCCTACAATGAGCAGTTCTTC.